These 14 T cell receptor beta chains came from one sample sequenced in a study of T cell changes during pregnancy in multiple sclerosis. TCRdb keeps only in-frame clones here, not all; method: immunoSEQ multiplex PCR. The table includes roughly 40,000 clones, less than 90% detected once. Sample: CD4+ T cells from peripheral blood mononuclear cells, taken in the first trimester of pregnancy. The receptors come from a female donor with multiple sclerosis, enrolled in a pregnancy study.

This chain joins TRBV6-1 and TRBJ2-1; TRBD1 agrees at 9 bases. CDR1 MNHNS and CDR2 SASEGT come from the germline V gene. The CDR3 has 15 residues. J was trimmed by 0 bases and V by 11 bases; bases with no gene match: 8. CDR3 loop: CAAQGAGRSYNEQFF. The DNA for the CDR3 is TGTGCCGCACAGGGGGCCGGCCGCTCCTACAATGAGCAGTTCTTC.

The genes are TRBV7-7 and TRBJ2-5; 7 nucleotides agree with TRBD2. The V and J ends lost 0 bases and 2 bases, in that order; junction bases with no gene match: 0. CDR3 size: 14 residues. Germline CDR1 is SSHAT and CDR2 is FNYEAQ (reference sequence). This CDR3 reads CASSLAGGQETQYF. Here the CDR3 DNA reads TGTGCCAGCAGCTTAGCGGGAGGGCAAGAGACCCAGTACTTC.

The CDR3 reads CASSPGGPGRGDYGYTF. The DNA for the CDR3 is TGTGCCAGCAGTCCAGGCGGGCCAGGGAGGGGAGACTATGGCTACACCTTC. V and J are TRBV28 and TRBJ1-2; maybe TRBD1 (5 bases). The CDR3 contains 17 residues. Germline V lookup: CDR1 MDHEN, CDR2 SYDVKM. Trimming took 5 bases from V and 3 from J, leaving 22 bases between them.

The V gene is TRBV2, the J gene TRBJ1-2; 9 bases line up with TRBD1. This CDR3 spans 15 amino acids. The V segment lost 6 bases and the J segment 6 bases; nucleotides outside the gene matches: 11. CDR1 SNHLY and CDR2 FYNNEI come from the germline V gene. The CDR3 loop is CASSLRGQGDNGYTF. The CDR3 bases are TGTGCCAGCAGCCTTCGGGGACAGGGCGATAATGGCTACACCTTC.

The chain couples TRBV5-1 to TRBJ2-7; tentatively, D is TRBD2 (5 bases). The CDR3 is 14 residues long. The V gene's germline CDR1 is SGHRS and CDR2 YFSETQ. V lost 4 bases and J 2 bases, leaving 13 bases between the germline ends. The chain's CDR3 is CASSVDWETYEQYF. The CDR3 DNA reads TGCGCCAGCAGCGTGGACTGGGAGACCTACGAGCAGTACTTC. Variable domain in full (rest from reference TRBV5-1 and TRBJ2-7): KAGVTQTPRYLIKTRGQQVTLSCSPISGHRSVSWYQQTPGQGLQFLFEYFSETQRNKGNFPGRFSGRQFSNSRSEMNVSTLELGDSALYLCASSVDWETYEQYFGPGTRLTVT.

The chain carries TRBV28 and TRBJ2-1; 7 bases align to TRBD2. CDR1 MDHEN and CDR2 SYDVKM come from the germline V gene. The CDR3 totals 14 residues. Unmatched junction bases numbered 5, after V lost 5 bases and J lost 4 bases. Written as DNA, the CDR3 is TGTGCCAGCAGTGCCGGGACTACTTACAATGAGCAGTTCTTC. It is translated as CASSAGTTYNEQFF.

The gene calls are TRBV6-5 and TRBJ1-1, with TRBD1 identical over 8 bases. The CDR3 runs 15 residues. CDR1 is MNHEY, CDR2 SVGAGI, per germline. J gave up 3 bases and V 6 bases, and 9 bases lay outside the gene matches. The CDR3 is CASSRRGQGYTEAFF. Here the CDR3 DNA reads TGTGCCAGCAGCCGCAGGGGGCAGGGCTACACTGAAGCTTTCTTT.

J is TRBJ1-1 and V is TRBV13; 10 nucleotides align to TRBD1. Germline-derived CDR1 and CDR2 are PRHDT and FYEKMQ (reference sequence). This CDR3 spans 19 amino acids. V was pared by 3 bases and J by 0 bases, with 13 bases of the junction left unmatched. The CDR3 spells CASSLEYRGTGVMNTEAFF. The CDR3 coding sequence is TGTGCCAGCAGCTTGGAATATAGAGGGACAGGGGTCATGAACACTGAAGCTTTCTTT.

The rearrangement uses TRBV7-9 and TRBJ1-2; possibly TRBD1 for D (6 bases). The CDR3 runs 14 residues. Germline assignment: CDR1 SEHNR and CDR2 FQNEAQ (reference sequence). Trimming left V 4 bases short and J 9 bases short, with 18 bases between. CDR3 amino acids: CASSSRGGYWSYTF. The CDR3 DNA is TGTGCCAGCAGCTCTAGGGGGGGATATTGGAGCTACACCTTC.

The chain is built from TRBV7-6 and TRBJ1-1, with TRBD1 matching over 8 bases. The CDR3 length is 15 residues. Germline assignment: CDR1 SGHVS and CDR2 FNYEAQ. J was trimmed by 1 base and V by 5 bases; bases with no gene match: 6. CDR3: CASSVNGQGNTEAFF. The CDR3 DNA sequence: TGTGCCAGCAGCGTGAACGGACAGGGGAACACTGAAGCTTTCTTT.

The chain employs TRBV6-5 and TRBJ1-2, with a tentative D call TRBD1 (5 bases). V gave up 3 bases and J gave up 3 bases, with 17 bases separating them. CDR1 MNHEY and CDR2 SVGAGI come from the germline V gene. This CDR3 spans 16 amino acids. The CDR3 nucleotides are TGTGCCAGCAGTTATGGTCCCCAGGGTGTTTACTATGGCTACACCTTC. Protein product: CASSYGPQGVYYGYTF.

This chain connects TRBV9 to TRBJ2-7; D might be TRBD1 (5 bases). Trimming took 0 bases from V and 6 from J, leaving 16 bases between them. Germline CDR1 reads SGDLS; CDR2 reads YYNGEE. The CDR3 covers 15 residues. CDR3 residues: CASSVVGDGAFEQYF. The CDR3 DNA reads as TGTGCCAGCAGCGTAGTCGGCGATGGGGCATTCGAGCAGTACTTC.

This clone was recorded a few times. J is TRBJ2-7 and V is TRBV5-1, with TRBD1 as a possible D gene (6 bases). This CDR3 is 14 amino acids long. The germline V gene encodes CDR1 SGHRS and CDR2 YFSETQ. V lost 4 bases, J lost 5 bases, and 16 bases lay in between. The CDR3 region has the DNA TGCGCCAGCAGCCCAGGGGTTCTGGGGGACGAGCAGTACTTC. This codes for CASSPGVLGDEQYF.

This chain connects TRBV5-1 to TRBJ1-3, with 7 bases that match TRBD1. The junction had 1 base not matched to a gene; V was cut back by 6 bases and J by 4 bases. The CDR3 consists of 12 residues. The germline V gene has CDR1 SGHRS and CDR2 YFSETQ. CDR3 amino acids: CASKTGGNTIYF. The CDR3 DNA is TGCGCCAGCAAGACAGGGGGAAACACCATATATTTT.